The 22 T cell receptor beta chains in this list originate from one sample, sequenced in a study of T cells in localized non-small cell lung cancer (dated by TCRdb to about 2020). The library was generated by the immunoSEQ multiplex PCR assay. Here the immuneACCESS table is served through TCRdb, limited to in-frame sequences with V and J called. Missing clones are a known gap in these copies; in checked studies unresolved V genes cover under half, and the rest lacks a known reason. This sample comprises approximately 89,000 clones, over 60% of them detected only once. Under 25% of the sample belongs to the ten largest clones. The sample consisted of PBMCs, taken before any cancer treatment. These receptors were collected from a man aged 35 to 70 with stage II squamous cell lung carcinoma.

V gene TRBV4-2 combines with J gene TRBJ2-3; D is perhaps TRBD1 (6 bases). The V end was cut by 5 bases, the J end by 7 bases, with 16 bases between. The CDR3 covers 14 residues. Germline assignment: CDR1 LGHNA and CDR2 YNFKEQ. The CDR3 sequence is CASSARPGTNTQYF. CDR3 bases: TGTGCCAGCAGCGCACGGCCAGGGACAAATACGCAGTATTTT.

In DNA form, the CDR3 reads TGCGCCAGCAGACCTGCCGGGACAGGGCGGGGGGTTGAGCAGTTCTTC. Encoded protein: CASRPAGTGRGVEQFF. The rearrangement links TRBV5-1 to TRBJ2-1, with TRBD1 as a possible D gene (9 bases). The CDR3 length is 16 residues. CDR1 and CDR2 from the germline V gene are SGHRS and YFSETQ. V lost 5 bases to trimming and J lost 9 bases, with 24 bases between them.

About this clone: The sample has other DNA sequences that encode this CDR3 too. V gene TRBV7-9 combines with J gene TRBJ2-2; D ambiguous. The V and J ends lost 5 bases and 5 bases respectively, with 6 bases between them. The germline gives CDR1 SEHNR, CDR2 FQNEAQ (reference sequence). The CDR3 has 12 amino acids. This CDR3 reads CASSPRTGELFF. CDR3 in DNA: TGTGCCAGCAGCCCTCGTACCGGGGAGCTGTTTTTT.

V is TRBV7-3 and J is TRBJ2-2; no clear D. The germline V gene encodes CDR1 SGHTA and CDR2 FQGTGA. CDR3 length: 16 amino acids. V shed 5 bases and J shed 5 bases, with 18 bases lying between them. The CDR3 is CASSLYGPRNTGELFF. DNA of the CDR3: TGTGCCAGCAGCCTCTACGGGCCCCGGAATACCGGGGAGCTGTTTTTT.

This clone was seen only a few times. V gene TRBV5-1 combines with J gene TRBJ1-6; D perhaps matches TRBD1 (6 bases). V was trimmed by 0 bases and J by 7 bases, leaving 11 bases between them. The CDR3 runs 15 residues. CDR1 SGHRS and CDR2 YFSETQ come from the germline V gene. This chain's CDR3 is CASSLETGYNSPLHF. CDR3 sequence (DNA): TGCGCCAGCAGCTTGGAAACAGGGTACAATTCACCCCTCCACTTT.

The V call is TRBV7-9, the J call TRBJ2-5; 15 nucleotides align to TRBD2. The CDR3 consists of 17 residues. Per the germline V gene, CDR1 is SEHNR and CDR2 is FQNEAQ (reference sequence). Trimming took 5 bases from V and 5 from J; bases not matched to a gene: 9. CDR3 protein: CASSELGTSGRLETQYF. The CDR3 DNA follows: TGTGCCAGCAGCGAACTGGGGACTAGCGGGAGGTTGGAGACCCAGTACTTC.

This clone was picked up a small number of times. The CDR3 sequence: CASSPRTVESSYEQYF. CDR3 nucleotides: TGTGCCAGCAGCCCGAGGACGGTTGAGAGCTCCTACGAGCAGTACTTC. V is TRBV7-8 and J is TRBJ2-7; D unclear. The ends were cut back, 5 bases at V and 0 bases at J, with 17 bases in the middle. The germline V gene has CDR1 SGHVS and CDR2 FQNEAQ. This CDR3 has 16 amino acids. The variable domain in full, with the rest retrieved from reference TRBV7-8 and TRBJ2-7, is GAGVSQSPRYKVAKRGQDVALRCDPISGHVSLFWYQQALGQGPEFLTYFQNEAQLDKSGLPSDRFFAERPEGSVSTLKIQRTQQEDSAVYLCASSPRTVESSYEQYFGPGTRLTVT.

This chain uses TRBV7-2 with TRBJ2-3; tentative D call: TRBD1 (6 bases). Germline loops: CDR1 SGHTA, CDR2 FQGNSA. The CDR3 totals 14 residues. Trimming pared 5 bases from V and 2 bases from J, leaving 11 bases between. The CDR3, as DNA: TGTGCCAGCAGCGGGGGCCCGCTCACAGATACGCAGTATTTT. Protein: CASSGGPLTDTQYF.

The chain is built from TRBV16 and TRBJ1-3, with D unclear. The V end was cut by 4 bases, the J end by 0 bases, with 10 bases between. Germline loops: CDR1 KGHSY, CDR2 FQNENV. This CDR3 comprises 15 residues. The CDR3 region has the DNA TGTGCCAGCAGCCCGAGGGCGGGCTCTGGAAACACCATATATTTT. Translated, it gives CASSPRAGSGNTIYF.

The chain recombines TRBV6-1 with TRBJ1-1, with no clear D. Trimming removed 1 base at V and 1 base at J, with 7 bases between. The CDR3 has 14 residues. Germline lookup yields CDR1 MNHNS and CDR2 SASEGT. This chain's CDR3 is CASSEVGSNTEAFF. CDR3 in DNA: TGTGCCAGCAGTGAAGTTGGGTCGAACACTGAAGCTTTCTTT.

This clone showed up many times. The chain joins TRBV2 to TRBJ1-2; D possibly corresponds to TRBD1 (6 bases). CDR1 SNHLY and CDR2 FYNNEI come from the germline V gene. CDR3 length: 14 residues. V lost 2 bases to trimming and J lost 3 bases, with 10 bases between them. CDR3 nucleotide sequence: TGTGCCAGCAGTGAATCTGGGGGCGACTATGGCTACACCTTC. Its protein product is CASSESGGDYGYTF.

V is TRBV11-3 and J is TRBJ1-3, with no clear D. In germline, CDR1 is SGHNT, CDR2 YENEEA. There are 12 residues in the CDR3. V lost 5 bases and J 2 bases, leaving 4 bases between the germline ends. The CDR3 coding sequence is TGTGCCAGCAGCCACCCTGGAAACACCATATATTTT. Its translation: CASSHPGNTIYF.

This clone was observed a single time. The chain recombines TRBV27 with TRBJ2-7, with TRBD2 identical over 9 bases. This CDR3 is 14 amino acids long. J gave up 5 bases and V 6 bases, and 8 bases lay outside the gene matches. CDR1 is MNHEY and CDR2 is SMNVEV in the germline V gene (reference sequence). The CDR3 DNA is TGTGCCAGCAGCGGTAGCGGGAGATTACACGAGCAGTACTTC. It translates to CASSGSGRLHEQYF.

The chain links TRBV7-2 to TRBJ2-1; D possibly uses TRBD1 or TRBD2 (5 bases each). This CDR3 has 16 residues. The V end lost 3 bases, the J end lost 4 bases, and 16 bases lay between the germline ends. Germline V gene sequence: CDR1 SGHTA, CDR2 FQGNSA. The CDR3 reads CASSFAPGRTYNEQFF. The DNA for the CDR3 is TGTGCCAGCAGCTTCGCCCCGGGACGGACGTACAATGAGCAGTTCTTC. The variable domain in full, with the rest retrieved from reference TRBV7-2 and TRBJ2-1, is GAGVSQSPSNKVTEKGKDVELRCDPISGHTALYWYRQSLGQGLEFLIYFQGNSAPDKSGLPSDRFSAERTGGSVSTLTIQRTQQEDSAVYLCASSFAPGRTYNEQFFGPGTRLTVL.

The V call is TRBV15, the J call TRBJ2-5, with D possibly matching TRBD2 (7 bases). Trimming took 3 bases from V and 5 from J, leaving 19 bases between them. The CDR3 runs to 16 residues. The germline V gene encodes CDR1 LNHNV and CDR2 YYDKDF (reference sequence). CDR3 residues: CATSSLGGRGRETQYF. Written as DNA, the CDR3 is TGTGCCACCAGCAGCCTAGGGGGGCGGGGGAGGGAGACCCAGTACTTC. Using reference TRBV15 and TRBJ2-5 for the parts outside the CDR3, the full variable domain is DAMVIQNPRYQVTQFGKPVTLSCSQTLNHNVMYWYQQKSSQAPKLLFHYYDKDFNNEADTPDNFQSRRPNTSFCFLDIRSPGLGDTAMYLCATSSLGGRGRETQYFGPGTRLLVL.

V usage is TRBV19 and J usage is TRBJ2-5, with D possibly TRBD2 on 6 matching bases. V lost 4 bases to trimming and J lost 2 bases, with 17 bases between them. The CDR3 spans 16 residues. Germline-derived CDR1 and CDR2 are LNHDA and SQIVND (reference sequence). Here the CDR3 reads CASSKLALRGQETQYF. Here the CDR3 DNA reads TGTGCCAGTAGTAAGTTGGCGTTGCGGGGTCAAGAGACCCAGTACTTC.

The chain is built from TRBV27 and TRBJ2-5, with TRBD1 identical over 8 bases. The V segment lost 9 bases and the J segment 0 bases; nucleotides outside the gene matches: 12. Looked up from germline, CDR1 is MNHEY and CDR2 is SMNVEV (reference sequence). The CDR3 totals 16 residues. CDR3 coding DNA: TGTGCCAGTCCCGGGACAGGACCCTGGTACCAAGAGACCCAGTACTTC. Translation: CASPGTGPWYQETQYF.

CDR3 bases: TGTGCCAGTAGTCCCGCAGGAGTCAATTCACCCCTCCACTTT. This encodes CASSPAGVNSPLHF. The chain couples TRBV19 to TRBJ1-6; D is uncertain. The CDR3 has 14 residues. V lost 5 bases and J lost 7, with 12 bases in between. Germline loops: CDR1 LNHDA, CDR2 SQIVND (reference sequence).

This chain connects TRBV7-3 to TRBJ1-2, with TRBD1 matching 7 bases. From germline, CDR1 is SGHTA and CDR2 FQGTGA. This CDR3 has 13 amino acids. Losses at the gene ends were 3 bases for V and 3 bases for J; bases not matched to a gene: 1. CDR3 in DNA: TGTGCCAGCAGCTTGGGACAGTACTATGGCTACACCTTC. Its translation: CASSLGQYYGYTF.

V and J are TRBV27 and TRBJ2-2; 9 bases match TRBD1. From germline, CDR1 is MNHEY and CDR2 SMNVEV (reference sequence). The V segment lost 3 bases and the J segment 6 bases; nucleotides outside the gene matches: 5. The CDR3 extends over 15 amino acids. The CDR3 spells CASSLSQGAPGELFF. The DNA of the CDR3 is TGTGCCAGCAGTTTGTCACAGGGGGCGCCCGGGGAGCTGTTTTTT.

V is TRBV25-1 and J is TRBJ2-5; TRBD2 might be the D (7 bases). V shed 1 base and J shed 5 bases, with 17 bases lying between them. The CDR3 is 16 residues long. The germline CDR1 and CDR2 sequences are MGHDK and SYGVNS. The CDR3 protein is CASSEFGGATRETQYF. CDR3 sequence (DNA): TGTGCCAGCAGTGAATTTGGGGGGGCGACGCGGGAGACCCAGTACTTC. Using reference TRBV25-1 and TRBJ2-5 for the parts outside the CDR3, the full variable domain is EADIYQTPRYLVIGTGKKITLECSQTMGHDKMYWYQQDPGMELHLIHYSYGVNSTEKGDLSSESTVSRIRTEHFPLTLESARPSHTSQYLCASSEFGGATRETQYFGPGTRLLVL.

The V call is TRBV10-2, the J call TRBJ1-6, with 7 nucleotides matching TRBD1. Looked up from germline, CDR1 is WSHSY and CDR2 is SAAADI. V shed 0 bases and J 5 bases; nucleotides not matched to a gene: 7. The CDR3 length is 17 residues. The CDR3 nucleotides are TGCGCCAGCAGTGAGTCGAAGGGGACAGCTAATAATTCACCCCTCCACTTT. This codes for CASSESKGTANNSPLHF.